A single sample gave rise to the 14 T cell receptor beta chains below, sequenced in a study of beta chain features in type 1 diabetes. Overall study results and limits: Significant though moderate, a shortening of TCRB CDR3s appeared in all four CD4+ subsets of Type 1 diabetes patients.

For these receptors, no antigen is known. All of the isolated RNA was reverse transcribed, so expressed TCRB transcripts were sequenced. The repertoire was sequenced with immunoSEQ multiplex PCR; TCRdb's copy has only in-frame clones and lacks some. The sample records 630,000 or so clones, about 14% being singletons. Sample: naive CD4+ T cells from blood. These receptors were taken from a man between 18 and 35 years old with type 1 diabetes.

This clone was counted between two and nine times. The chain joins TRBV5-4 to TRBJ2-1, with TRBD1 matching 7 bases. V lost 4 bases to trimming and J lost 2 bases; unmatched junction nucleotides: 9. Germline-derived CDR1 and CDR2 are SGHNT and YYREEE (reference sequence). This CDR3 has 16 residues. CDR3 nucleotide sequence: TGTGCCAGCAGCCGTGGGACAGCTCGGCCCTACAATGAGCAGTTCTTC. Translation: CASSRGTARPYNEQFF.

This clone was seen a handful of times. This CDR3 reads CATRTGGTYEQYF. The CDR3 bases are TGTGCCACCCGGACAGGTGGAACCTACGAGCAGTACTTC. This chain links TRBV28 with TRBJ2-7; the match to TRBD1 covers 7 bases. V lost 10 bases and J lost 2; bases outside the gene matches: 8. Per the germline V gene, CDR1 is MDHEN and CDR2 is SYDVKM. This CDR3 is built from 13 residues.

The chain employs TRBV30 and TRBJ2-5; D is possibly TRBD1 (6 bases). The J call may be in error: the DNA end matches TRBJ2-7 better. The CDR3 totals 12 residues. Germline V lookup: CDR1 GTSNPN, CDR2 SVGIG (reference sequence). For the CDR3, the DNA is TGTGCCTCCGACCTAGGGGGCTACGAGCAGTACTTC. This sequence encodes CASDLGGYEQYF.

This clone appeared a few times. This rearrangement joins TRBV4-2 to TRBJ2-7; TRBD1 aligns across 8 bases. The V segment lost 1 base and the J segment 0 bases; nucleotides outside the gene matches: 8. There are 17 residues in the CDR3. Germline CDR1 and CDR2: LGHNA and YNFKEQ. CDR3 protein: CASSQAMGQASSYEQYF. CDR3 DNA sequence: TGTGCCAGCAGCCAAGCCATGGGACAGGCGAGCTCCTACGAGCAGTACTTC.

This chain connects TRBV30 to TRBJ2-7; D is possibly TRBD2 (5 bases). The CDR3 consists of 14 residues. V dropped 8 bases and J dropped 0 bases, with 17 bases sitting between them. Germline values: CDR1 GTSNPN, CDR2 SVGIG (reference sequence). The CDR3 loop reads CALAPGIYSYEQYF. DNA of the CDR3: TGTGCCCTAGCACCCGGGATATACTCCTACGAGCAGTACTTC.

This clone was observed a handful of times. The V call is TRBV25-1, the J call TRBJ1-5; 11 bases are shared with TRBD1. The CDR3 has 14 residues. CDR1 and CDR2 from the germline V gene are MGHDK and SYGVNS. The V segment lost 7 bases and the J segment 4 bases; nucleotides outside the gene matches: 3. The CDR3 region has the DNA TGTGCCAGCACCGGACAGGGGGCGAATCAGCCCCAGCATTTT. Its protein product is CASTGQGANQPQHF.

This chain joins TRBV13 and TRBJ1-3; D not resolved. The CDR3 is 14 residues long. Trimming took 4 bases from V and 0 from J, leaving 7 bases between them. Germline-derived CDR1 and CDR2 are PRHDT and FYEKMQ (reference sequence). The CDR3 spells CASSSEASGNTIYF. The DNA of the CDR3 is TGTGCCAGCAGCTCCGAGGCCTCTGGAAACACCATATATTTT.

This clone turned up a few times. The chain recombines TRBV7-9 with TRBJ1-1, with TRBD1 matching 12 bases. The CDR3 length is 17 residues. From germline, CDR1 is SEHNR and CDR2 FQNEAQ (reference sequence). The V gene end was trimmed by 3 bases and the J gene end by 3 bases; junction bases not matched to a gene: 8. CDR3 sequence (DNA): TGTGCCAGCAGCTTCCGGGACAGGGGGCGCACGGACACTGAAGCTTTCTTT. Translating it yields CASSFRDRGRTDTEAFF.

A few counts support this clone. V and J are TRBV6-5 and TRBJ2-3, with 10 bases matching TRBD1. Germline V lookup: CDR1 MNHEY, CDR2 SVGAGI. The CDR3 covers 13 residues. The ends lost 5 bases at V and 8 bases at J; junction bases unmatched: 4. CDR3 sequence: CASSGTGASTQYF. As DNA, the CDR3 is TGTGCCAGCAGTGGGACAGGGGCGAGTACGCAGTATTTT.

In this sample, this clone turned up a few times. CDR3 amino acids: CATSRGQASGLYNEQFF. DNA of the CDR3: TGTGCCACCAGCAGAGGACAGGCTAGCGGGCTATACAATGAGCAGTTCTTC. V usage is TRBV15 and J usage is TRBJ2-1; 8 positions agree with TRBD2. The trim removed 1 base at V and 4 bases at J, leaving 9 bases unmatched. CDR1 and CDR2 from the germline V gene are LNHNV and YYDKDF (reference sequence). The CDR3 has 17 amino acids.

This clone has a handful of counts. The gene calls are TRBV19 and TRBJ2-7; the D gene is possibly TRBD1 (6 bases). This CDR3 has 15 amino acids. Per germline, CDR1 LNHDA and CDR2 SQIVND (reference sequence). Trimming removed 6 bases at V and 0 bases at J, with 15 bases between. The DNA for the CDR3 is TGTGCCAGTAGATCTTTTCAGGGGACCTCCTACGAGCAGTACTTC. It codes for CASRSFQGTSYEQYF.

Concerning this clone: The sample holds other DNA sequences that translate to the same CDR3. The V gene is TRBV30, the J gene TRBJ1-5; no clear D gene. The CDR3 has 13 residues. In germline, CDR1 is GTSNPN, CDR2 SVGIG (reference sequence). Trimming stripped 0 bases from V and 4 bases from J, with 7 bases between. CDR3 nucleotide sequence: TGTGCCTGGAGTGTACAGCCAAATCAGCCCCAGCATTTT. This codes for CAWSVQPNQPQHF.

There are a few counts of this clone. CDR3 residues: CASGLQGANEKLFF. CDR3 DNA sequence: TGTGCCAGCGGACTACAGGGGGCTAATGAAAAACTGTTTTTT. The chain has TRBV2 and TRBJ1-4; TRBD1 matches 8 bases. V dropped 8 bases and J dropped 3; count of bases not matched to a gene: 5. The CDR3 covers 14 residues. Germline values: CDR1 SNHLY, CDR2 FYNNEI.

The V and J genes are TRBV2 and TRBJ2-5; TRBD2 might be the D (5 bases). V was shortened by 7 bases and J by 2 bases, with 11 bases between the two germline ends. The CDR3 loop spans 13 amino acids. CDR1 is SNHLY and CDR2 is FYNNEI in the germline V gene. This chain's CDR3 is CASTGLSQETQYF. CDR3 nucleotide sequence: TGTGCCAGCACTGGACTCTCACAAGAGACCCAGTACTTC.